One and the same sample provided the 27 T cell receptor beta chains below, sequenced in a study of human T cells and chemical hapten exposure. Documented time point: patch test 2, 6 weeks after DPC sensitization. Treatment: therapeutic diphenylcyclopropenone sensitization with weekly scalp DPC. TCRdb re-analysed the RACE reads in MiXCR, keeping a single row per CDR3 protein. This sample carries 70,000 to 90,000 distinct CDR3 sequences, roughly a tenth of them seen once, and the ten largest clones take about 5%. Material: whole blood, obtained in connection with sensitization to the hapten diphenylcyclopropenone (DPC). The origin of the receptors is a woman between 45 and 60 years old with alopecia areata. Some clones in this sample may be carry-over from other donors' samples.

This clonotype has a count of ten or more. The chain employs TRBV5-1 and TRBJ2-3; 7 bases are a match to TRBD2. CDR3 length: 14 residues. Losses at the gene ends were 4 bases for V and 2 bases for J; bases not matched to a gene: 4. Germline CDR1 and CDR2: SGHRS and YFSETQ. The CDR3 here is CASSHGTNTDTQYF. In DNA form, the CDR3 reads TGCGCCAGCAGCCACGGGACTAACACAGATACGCAGTATTTT.

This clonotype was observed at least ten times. As DNA, the CDR3 is TGCAGTGCTAGAATCGGGAGGGCCGGCGATGAGCAGTTCTTC. Protein sequence: CSARIGRAGDEQFF. The chain uses TRBV20-1 and TRBJ2-1; TRBD2 aligns across 8 bases. The CDR3 is 14 residues long. CDR1 is DFQATT and CDR2 is SNEGSKA in the germline V gene (reference sequence). Germline trimming cut 2 bases from V and 8 bases from J; bases unmatched to any gene: 8.

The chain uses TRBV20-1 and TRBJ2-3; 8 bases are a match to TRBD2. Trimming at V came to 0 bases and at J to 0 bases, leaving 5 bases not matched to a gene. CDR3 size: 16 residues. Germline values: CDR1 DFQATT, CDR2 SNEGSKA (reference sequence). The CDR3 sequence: CSARDSAGVSTDTQYF. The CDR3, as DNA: TGCAGTGCTAGAGATTCAGCGGGGGTTAGCACAGATACGCAGTATTTT.

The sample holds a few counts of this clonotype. The CDR3 reads CASSPGHRNSYEQYF. In DNA, the CDR3 is TGTGCCAGCAGCCCCGGACATCGAAACTCCTACGAGCAGTACTTC. The chain combines TRBV9 with TRBJ2-7; the D gene is possibly TRBD1 (5 bases). The CDR3 loop spans 15 amino acids. From germline, CDR1 is SGDLS and CDR2 YYNGEE. With 4 bases removed from V and 0 bases from J, the gap between germline ends came to 14 bases.

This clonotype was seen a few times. The CDR3, as DNA: TGCAGTGCTAGGGCACAGGGAGCCGGGGAGCTGTTTTTT. Protein product: CSARAQGAGELFF. The V and J genes are TRBV20-1 and TRBJ2-2; a possible D gene is TRBD1 (6 bases). V was shortened by 3 bases and J by 6 bases, with 11 bases between the two germline ends. This CDR3 has 13 residues. Germline CDR1 is DFQATT and CDR2 is SNEGSKA (reference sequence).

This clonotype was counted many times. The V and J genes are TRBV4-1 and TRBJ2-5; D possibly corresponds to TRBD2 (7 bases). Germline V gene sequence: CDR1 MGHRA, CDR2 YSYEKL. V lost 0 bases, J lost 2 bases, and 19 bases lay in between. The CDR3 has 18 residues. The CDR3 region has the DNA TGCGCCAGCAGCCAAGATTCTGGGCGGGGGCTGAAACAAGAGACCCAGTACTTC. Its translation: CASSQDSGRGLKQETQYF.

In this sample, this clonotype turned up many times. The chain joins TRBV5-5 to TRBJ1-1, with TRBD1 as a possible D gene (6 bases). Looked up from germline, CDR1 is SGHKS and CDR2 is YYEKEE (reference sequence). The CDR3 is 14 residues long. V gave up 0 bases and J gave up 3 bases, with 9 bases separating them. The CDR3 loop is CASSLVQGDTEAFF. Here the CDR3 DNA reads TGTGCCAGCAGCTTGGTACAGGGAGACACTGAAGCTTTCTTT.

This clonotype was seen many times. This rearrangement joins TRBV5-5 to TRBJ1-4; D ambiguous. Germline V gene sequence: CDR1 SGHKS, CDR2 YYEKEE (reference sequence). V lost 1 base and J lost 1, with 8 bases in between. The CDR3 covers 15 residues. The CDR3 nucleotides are TGTGCCAGCAGCTTGCCGCCAGGAACTAATGAAAAACTGTTTTTT. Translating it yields CASSLPPGTNEKLFF.

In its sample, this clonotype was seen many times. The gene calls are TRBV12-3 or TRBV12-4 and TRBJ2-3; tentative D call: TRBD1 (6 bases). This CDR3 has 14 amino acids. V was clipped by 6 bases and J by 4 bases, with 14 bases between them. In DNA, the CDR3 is TGTGCCAGCAGACTTCAGGGGCGGGCAGATACGCAGTATTTT. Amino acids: CASRLQGRADTQYF.

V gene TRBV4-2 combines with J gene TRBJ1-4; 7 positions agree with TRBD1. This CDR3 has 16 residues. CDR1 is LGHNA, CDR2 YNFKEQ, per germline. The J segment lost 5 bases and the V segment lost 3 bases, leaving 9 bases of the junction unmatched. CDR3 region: CASSQTAPGQNEKLFF. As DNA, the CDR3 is TGTGCCAGCAGCCAGACGGCCCCGGGACAGAATGAAAAACTGTTTTTT.

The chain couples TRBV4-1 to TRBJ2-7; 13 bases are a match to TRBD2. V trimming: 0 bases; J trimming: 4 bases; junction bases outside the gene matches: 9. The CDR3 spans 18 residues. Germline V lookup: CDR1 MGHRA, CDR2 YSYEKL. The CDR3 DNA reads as TGCGCCAGCAGCCAAGACCTTGGACTAGCGGGAGCAGGTTACGAGCAGTACTTC. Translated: CASSQDLGLAGAGYEQYF.

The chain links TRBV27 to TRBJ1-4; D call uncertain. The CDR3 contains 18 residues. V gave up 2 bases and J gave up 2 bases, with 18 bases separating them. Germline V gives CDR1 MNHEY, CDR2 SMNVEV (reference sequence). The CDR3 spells CASSLRAPRANTNEKLFF. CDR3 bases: TGTGCCAGCAGTTTAAGGGCCCCGAGGGCTAATACTAATGAAAAACTGTTTTTT.

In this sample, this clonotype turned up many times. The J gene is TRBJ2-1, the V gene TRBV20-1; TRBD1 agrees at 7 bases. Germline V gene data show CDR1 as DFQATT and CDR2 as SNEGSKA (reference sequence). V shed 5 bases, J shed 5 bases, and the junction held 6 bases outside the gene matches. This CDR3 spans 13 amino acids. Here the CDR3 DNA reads TGCAGTGCTTTTAGGACAGGTAACAATGAGCAGTTCTTC. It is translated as CSAFRTGNNEQFF.

CDR3 nucleotide sequence: TGCAGCGTCGACAGGGTCACTGAAGCTTTCTTT. Translation: CSVDRVTEAFF. The rearrangement joins TRBV29-1 to TRBJ1-1; 7 bases are a match to TRBD1. The CDR3 is made up of 11 amino acids. The germline CDR1 and CDR2 sequences are SQVTM and ANQGSEA. Losses at the gene ends were 6 bases for V and 4 bases for J; bases not matched to a gene: 2.

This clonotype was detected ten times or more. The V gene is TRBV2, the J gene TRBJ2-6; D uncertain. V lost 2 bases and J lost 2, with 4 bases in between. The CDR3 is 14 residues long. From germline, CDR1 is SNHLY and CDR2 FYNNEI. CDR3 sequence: CASSETPGANVLTF. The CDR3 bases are TGTGCCAGCAGTGAAACCCCTGGGGCCAACGTCCTGACTTTC.

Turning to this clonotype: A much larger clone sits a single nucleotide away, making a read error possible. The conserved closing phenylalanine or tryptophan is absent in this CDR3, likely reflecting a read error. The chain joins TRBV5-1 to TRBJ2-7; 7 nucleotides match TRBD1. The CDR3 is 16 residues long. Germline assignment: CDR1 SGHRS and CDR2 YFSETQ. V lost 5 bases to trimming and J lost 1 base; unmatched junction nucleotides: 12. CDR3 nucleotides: TGCGCCAGCAGTTCTACTGCAGGGGGTACTTCCTACGAGCAGTACCTC. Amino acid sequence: CASSSTAGGTSYEQYL.

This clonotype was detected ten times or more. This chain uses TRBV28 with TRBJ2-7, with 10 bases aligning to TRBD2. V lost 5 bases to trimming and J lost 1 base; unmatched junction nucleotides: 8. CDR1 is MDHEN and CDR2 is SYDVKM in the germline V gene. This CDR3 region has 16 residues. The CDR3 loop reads CASSPSSGSKSYEQYF. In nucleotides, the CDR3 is TGTGCCAGCAGTCCATCTAGCGGGAGTAAGTCCTACGAGCAGTACTTC.

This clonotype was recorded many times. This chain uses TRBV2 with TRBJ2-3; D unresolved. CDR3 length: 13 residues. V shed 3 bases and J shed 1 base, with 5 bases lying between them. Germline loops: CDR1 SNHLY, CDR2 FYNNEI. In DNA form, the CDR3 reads TGTGCCAGCAGTGACGGTGGCACAGATACGCAGTATTTT. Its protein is CASSDGGTDTQYF. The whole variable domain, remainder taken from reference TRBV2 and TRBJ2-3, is EPEVTQTPSHQVTQMGQEVILRCVPISNHLYFYWYRQILGQKVEFLVSFYNNEISEKSEIFDDQFSVERPDGSNFTLKIRSTKLEDSAMYFCASSDGGTDTQYFGPGTRLTVL.

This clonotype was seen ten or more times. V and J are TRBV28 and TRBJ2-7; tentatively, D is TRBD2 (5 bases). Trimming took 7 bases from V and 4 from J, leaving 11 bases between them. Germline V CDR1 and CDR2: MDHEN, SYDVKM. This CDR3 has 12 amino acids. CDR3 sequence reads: CASTNWRYEQYF. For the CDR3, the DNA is TGTGCCAGCACCAATTGGAGGTACGAGCAGTACTTC.

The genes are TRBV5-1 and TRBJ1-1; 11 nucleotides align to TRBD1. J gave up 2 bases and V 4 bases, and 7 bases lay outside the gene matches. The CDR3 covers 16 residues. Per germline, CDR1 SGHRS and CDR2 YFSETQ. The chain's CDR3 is CASSTGTGGINTEAFF. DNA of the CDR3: TGCGCCAGCAGCACCGGGACAGGGGGTATCAACACTGAAGCTTTCTTT.

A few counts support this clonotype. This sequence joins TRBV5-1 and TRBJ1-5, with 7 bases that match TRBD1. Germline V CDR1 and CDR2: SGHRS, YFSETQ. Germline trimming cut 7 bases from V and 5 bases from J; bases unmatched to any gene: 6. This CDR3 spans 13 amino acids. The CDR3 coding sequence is TGCGCCAGCCGACAGGGTTGGGATCAGCCCCAGCATTTT. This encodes CASRQGWDQPQHF.

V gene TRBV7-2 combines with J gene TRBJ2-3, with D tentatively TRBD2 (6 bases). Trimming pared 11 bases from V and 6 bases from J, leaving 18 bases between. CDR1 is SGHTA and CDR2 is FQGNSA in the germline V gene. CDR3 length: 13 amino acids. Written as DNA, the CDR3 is TGTACCGGGGGGACCCAGTCGAGGGATACGCAGTATTTT. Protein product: CTGGTQSRDTQYF.

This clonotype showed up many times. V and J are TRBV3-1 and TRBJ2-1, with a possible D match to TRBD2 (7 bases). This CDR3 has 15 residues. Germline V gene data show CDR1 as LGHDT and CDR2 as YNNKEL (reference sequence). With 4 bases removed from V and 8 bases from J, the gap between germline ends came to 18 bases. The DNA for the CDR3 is TGTGCCAGCAGCCGCGGGGGCAAGGGCGGGGATGAGCAGTTCTTC. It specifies CASSRGGKGGDEQFF.

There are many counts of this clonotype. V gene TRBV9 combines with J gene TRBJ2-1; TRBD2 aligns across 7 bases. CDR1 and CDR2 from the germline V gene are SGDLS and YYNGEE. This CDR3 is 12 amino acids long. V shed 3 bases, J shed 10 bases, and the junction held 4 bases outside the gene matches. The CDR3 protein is CASSGKREEQFF. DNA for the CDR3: TGTGCCAGCAGCGGTAAGCGGGAAGAGCAGTTCTTC.

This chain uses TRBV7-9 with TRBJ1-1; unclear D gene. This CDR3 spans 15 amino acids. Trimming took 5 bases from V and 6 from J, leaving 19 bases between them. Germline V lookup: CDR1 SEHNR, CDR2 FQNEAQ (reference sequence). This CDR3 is CASSAVRGIMSEAFF. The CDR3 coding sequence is TGTGCCAGCAGCGCAGTCCGAGGGATAATGTCTGAAGCTTTCTTT.

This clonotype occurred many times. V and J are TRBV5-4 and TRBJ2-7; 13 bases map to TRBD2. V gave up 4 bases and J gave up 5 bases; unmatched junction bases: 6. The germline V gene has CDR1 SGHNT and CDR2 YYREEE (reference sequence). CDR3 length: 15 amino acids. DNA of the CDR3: TGTGCCAGCAGCCGGGGACTAGCGGGAAGCAACGAGCAGTACTTC. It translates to CASSRGLAGSNEQYF.

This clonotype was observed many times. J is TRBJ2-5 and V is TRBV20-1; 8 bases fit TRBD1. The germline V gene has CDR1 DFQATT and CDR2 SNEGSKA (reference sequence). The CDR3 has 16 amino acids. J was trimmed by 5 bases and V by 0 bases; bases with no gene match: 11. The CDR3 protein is CSARDRITGGGETQYF. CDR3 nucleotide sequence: TGCAGTGCTAGAGATCGGATAACAGGGGGTGGGGAGACCCAGTACTTC.